This T cell receptor beta chain derives from a study of cytomegalovirus exposure and HLA in healthy donors. Study-level results: As was reported, the HLA-A and HLA-B alleles of most subjects were accurately predicted from TCR beta sequences. Later analysis showed most CMV-associated TCR beta chains appearing HLA-restricted. TCR beta sequences numbering under 20,000 were associated with HLA alleles at 0.05 false discovery rate in a later analysis. In a later analysis, a missense DCLRE1C variant was linked to TCR beta V- and J-gene trimming.

PCR was performed using 60 Vbeta and 13 Jbeta primers. TCRdb keeps only in-frame clones here, not all; method: immunoSEQ multiplex PCR. Found here are approximately 220,000 clones, roughly 75% of them singletons; the top ten hold 1.8%. This clone was observed once. Its antigen is unknown. V lost 0 bases and J lost 4; bases outside the gene matches: 2. Germline V gene sequence: CDR1 SGHVS, CDR2 FQNEAQ. This CDR3 is 15 amino acids long. This chain uses TRBV7-8 with TRBJ2-3; 9 bases match TRBD2. What was sequenced was PBMCs. The TCR sequence derives from a woman aged 30 to 39 in good health and CMV-seronegative. CDR3: CASSLAASGADTQYF. The DNA for the CDR3 is TGTGCCAGCAGCTTAGCAGCTAGCGGGGCAGATACGCAGTATTTT.